These 16 T cell receptor beta chains were all obtained from the same sample, sequenced in a study of blood T cell repertoires in COVID-19. Using immunoSEQ multiplex PCR, the repertoire was profiled, and TCRdb retains in-frame clones only, with some absent. Of around 300,000 clones in the sample, about 91% were seen once. The sample consisted of peripheral blood. These receptors originate from a woman aged 25-40 years with COVID-19, enrolled during active disease.

This clone turned up a few times. An end of the junction differs from the germline gene, which may be a read error. The rearrangement links TRBV7-2 to TRBJ2-7; 9 bases map to TRBD1. The V gene's germline CDR1 is SGHTA and CDR2 FQGNSA. There are 15 residues in the CDR3. The CDR3 region has the DNA TGTGCCAGCACCTTAGGCGGACAGGGGACCAACGAGCAGTACTTC. Protein: CASTLGGQGTNEQYF.

This chain links TRBV24-1 with TRBJ1-5; no clear D gene. Looked up from germline, CDR1 is KGHDR and CDR2 is SFDVKD. V lost 0 bases, J lost 0 bases, and 17 bases lay in between. The CDR3 sequence is 19 residues long. The CDR3 loop is CATSDLIYRRTYSNQPQHF. The CDR3, as DNA: TGTGCCACCAGTGATTTGATATATAGACGGACTTATAGCAATCAGCCCCAGCATTTT.

This clone was counted a single time. V is TRBV2 and J is TRBJ2-1; a possible D gene is TRBD1 (6 bases). CDR3 length: 14 residues. V gave up 8 bases and J gave up 4 bases, with 15 bases separating them. Germline V gives CDR1 SNHLY, CDR2 FYNNEI. The CDR3 DNA follows: TGTGCCAGCTCCCAAACAAGGGGGTACAATGAGCAGTTCTTC. Residues: CASSQTRGYNEQFF.

The V and J genes are TRBV7-2 and TRBJ2-7, with TRBD2 matching 7 bases. In germline, CDR1 is SGHTA, CDR2 FQGNSA. J lost 3 bases, V lost 2 bases, and 7 bases had no gene match. This CDR3 has 15 amino acids. The CDR3 bases are TGTGCCAGCAGCTTAAGTCCCGGGACTAACTACGAGCAGTACGTC. Translation gives CASSLSPGTNYEQYV.

This clone has only one observation. The junction does not match germline at one end; this may be a read error. The genes are TRBV18 and TRBJ1-4, with 9 positions matching TRBD1. CDR1 is KGHSH, CDR2 LQKENI, per germline. The CDR3 is 14 amino acids. CDR3 residues: CASSPQGAEEKLFF. In DNA, the CDR3 is TGTGCCAGCTCGCCACAGGGGGCTGAAGAAAAACTGTTTTTT. Complete variable domain (other parts from reference TRBV18 and TRBJ1-4): NAGVMQNPRHLVRRRGQEARLRCSPMKGHSHVYWYRQLPEEGLKFMVYLQKENIIDESGMPKERFSAEFPKEGPSILRIQQVVRGDSAAYFCASSPQGAEEKLFFGSGTQLSVL.

The chain has TRBV27 and TRBJ2-2; the D gene is possibly TRBD1 (7 bases). Per germline, CDR1 MNHEY and CDR2 SMNVEV (reference sequence). V was clipped by 6 bases and J by 0 bases, with 14 bases between them. CDR3 length: 16 residues. DNA of the CDR3: TGTGCCAGCAGAAACCGCGGGACAGCGAACACCGGGGAGCTGTTTTTT. Translated, it gives CASRNRGTANTGELFF.

The rearrangement joins TRBV18 to TRBJ2-5; 8 bases are shared with TRBD1. The V segment lost 6 bases and the J segment 1 base; nucleotides outside the gene matches: 10. The CDR3 contains 16 residues. Germline V CDR1 and CDR2: KGHSH, LQKENI. CDR3 in amino acids: CASSRLGQGRQETQYF. Written as DNA, the CDR3 is TGTGCCAGCTCCCGGTTAGGACAGGGCCGCCAAGAGACCCAGTACTTC.

The genes are TRBV14 and TRBJ1-1; the match to TRBD1 covers 10 bases. CDR1 is SGHDN and CDR2 is FVKESK in the germline V gene. The length of the CDR3 is 13 residues. V lost 7 bases to trimming and J lost 4 bases; unmatched junction nucleotides: 3. CDR3 residues: CASTRTGGTEAFF. As DNA, the CDR3 is TGTGCCAGCACTCGGACAGGGGGCACTGAAGCTTTCTTT. The entire variable domain, with the rest obtained from reference TRBV14 and TRBJ1-1, is as follows: EAGVTQFPSHSVIEKGQTVTLRCDPISGHDNLYWYRRVMGKEIKFLLHFVKESKQDESGMPNNRFLAERTGGTYSTLKVQPAELEDSGVYFCASTRTGGTEAFFGQGTRLTVV.

This clone was counted a few times. This chain uses TRBV23-1 with TRBJ1-6; weak D call: TRBD1 (6 bases). TRBV23-1 has ORF status, its function being uncertain. The CDR3 covers 14 residues. V was pared by 3 bases and J by 10 bases, with 13 bases between. In nucleotides, the CDR3 is TGCGCCAGCAGTCACCTAACAGGGAACTCACCCCTCCACTTT. Translation gives CASSHLTGNSPLHF.

This clone is a singleton in its sample. The CDR3 region has the DNA TGCACCAGCAGCCAAGTCAGGGGGAGCCATCAGCCCCAGCATTTT. Translation: CTSSQVRGSHQPQHF. This chain connects TRBV1 to TRBJ1-5; the table's D call, TRBD1, has no DNA check behind it. TRBV1 is reported as a pseudogene. The CDR3 sequence is 15 residues long.

The CDR3, as DNA: TGTGCCAGCAGCTTTATCACCGGGGAGCTGTTTTTT. The encoded protein is CASSFITGELFF. The chain is built from TRBV11-3 and TRBJ2-2; no definite D call. Germline V gives CDR1 SGHNT, CDR2 YENEEA. V was clipped by 3 bases and J by 4 bases, with 3 bases between them. The CDR3 is made up of 12 amino acids.

The chain recombines TRBV2 with TRBJ1-5; 8 bases are a match to TRBD1. Germline assignment: CDR1 SNHLY and CDR2 FYNNEI. With 11 bases clipped from V and 3 bases from J, the junction kept 6 bases outside the gene matches. This CDR3 comprises 13 residues. The CDR3 region is CAGGTGLNQPQHF. CDR3 in DNA: TGTGCCGGAGGGACAGGACTCAATCAGCCCCAGCATTTT.

The V and J genes are TRBV25-1 and TRBJ1-5, with 8 bases that match TRBD1. With 5 bases clipped from V and 7 bases from J, the junction kept 13 bases outside the gene matches. In germline, CDR1 is MGHDK, CDR2 SYGVNS. The CDR3 sequence is 16 residues long. CDR3 sequence: CASSPPGAGGPQPQHF. The DNA of the CDR3 is TGTGCCAGCAGTCCCCCGGGGGCAGGGGGCCCCCAGCCCCAGCATTTT.

The rearrangement uses TRBV5-1 and TRBJ2-1; D unresolved. The CDR3 extends over 13 amino acids. V was trimmed by 2 bases and J by 9 bases, leaving 12 bases between them. The V gene's germline CDR1 is SGHRS and CDR2 YFSETQ. Here the CDR3 reads CASSFRSEGEQFF. CDR3 in DNA: TGCGCCAGCAGCTTCAGAAGCGAAGGTGAGCAGTTCTTC. The full variable domain, with the rest looked up from reference TRBV5-1 and TRBJ2-1, is KAGVTQTPRYLIKTRGQQVTLSCSPISGHRSVSWYQQTPGQGLQFLFEYFSETQRNKGNFPGRFSGRQFSNSRSEMNVSTLELGDSALYLCASSFRSEGEQFFGPGTRLTVL.

This clone has only one observation. The gene calls are TRBV11-2 and TRBJ2-3; maybe TRBD2 (6 bases). Germline V gene sequence: CDR1 SGHAT, CDR2 FQNNGV. The CDR3 spans 14 residues. Trimming removed 8 bases at V and 9 bases at J, with 21 bases between. The CDR3 sequence is CASAPLGGAGTQYF. Here the CDR3 DNA reads TGTGCCAGCGCACCCCTGGGAGGAGCAGGCACGCAGTATTTT.

The genes are TRBV6-5 and TRBJ1-6; 7 positions match TRBD1. CDR3 length equals 13 residues. The trim removed 7 bases at V and 11 bases at J, leaving 8 bases unmatched. Germline lookup yields CDR1 MNHEY and CDR2 SVGAGI. The chain's CDR3 is CASNLNRGTPLHF. The CDR3 bases are TGTGCCAGCAACCTAAACAGGGGAACACCCCTCCACTTT.